The clone carrying this T cell receptor (beta chain) showed up just a few times. TCRdb recomputed calls from the RT-PCR reads with MiXCR, one row per CDR3 protein. The repertoire holds 100,000 to 120,000 distinct CDR3 sequences, with over 30% as singletons. This record belongs to a study of patients and donors after allogeneic stem cell transplantation. Per germline, CDR1 KGHSH and CDR2 LQKENI. V gave up 2 bases and J gave up 6 bases; unmatched junction bases: 0. The CDR3 runs to 13 residues. Sample: blood, either unsorted or a sorted T cell fraction (not recorded which). The TCR was taken from a human donor who was either an allogeneic HSCT recipient or a stem cell or donor lymphocyte infusion donor (not recorded which). It is not recorded whose cells these are; they may come from a transplant donor. The rearrangement links TRBV18 to TRBJ2-1; 8 positions match TRBD1. The CDR3 region is CASSPGTGNEQFF. The CDR3 region has the DNA TGTGCCAGCTCACCAGGGACAGGCAATGAGCAGTTCTTC.